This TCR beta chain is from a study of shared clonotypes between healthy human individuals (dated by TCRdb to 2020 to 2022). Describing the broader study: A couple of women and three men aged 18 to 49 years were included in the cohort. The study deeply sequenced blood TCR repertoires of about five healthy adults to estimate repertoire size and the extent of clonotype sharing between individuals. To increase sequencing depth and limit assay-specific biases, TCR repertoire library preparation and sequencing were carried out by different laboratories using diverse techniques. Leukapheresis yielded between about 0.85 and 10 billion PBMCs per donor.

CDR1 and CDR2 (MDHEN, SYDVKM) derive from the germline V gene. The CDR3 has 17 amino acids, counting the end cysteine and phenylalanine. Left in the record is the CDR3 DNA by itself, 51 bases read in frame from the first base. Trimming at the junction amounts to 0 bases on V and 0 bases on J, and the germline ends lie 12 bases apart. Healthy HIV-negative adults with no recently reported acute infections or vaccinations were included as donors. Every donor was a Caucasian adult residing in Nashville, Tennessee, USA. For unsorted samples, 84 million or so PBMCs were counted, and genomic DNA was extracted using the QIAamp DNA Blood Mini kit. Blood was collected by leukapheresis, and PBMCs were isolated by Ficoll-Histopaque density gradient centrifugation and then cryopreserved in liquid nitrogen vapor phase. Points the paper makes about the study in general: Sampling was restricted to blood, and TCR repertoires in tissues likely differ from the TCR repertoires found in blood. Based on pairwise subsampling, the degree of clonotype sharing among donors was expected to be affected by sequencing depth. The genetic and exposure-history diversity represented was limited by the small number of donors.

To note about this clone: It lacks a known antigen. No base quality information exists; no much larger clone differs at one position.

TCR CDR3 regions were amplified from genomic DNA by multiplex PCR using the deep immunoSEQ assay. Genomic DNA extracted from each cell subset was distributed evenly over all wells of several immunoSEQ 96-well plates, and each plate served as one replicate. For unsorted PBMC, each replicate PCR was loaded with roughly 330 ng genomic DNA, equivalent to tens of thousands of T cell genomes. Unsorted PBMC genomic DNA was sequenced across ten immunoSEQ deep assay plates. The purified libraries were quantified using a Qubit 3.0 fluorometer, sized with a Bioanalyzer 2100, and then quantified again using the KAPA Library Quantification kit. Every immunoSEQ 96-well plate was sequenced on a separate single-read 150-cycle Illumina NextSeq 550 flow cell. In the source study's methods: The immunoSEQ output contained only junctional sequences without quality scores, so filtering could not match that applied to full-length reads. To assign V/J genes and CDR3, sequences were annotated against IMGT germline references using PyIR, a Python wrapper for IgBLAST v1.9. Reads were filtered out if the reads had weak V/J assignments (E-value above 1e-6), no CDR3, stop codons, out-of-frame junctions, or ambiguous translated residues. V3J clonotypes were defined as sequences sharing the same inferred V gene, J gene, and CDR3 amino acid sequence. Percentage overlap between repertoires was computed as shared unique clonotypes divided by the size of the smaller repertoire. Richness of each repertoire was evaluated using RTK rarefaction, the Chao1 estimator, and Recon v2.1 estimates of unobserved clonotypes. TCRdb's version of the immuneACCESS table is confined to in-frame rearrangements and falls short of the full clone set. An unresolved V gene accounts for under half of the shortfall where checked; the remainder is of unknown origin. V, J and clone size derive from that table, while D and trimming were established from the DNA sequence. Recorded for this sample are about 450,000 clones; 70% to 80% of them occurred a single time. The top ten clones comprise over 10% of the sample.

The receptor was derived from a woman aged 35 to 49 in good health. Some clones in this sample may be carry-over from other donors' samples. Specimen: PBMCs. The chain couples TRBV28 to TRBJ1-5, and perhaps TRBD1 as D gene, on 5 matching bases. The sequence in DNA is TGTGCCAGCAGTTTATGGAGGCTGGGGGTTAGCAATCAGCCCCAGCATTTT. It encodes CASSLWRLGVSNQPQHF.